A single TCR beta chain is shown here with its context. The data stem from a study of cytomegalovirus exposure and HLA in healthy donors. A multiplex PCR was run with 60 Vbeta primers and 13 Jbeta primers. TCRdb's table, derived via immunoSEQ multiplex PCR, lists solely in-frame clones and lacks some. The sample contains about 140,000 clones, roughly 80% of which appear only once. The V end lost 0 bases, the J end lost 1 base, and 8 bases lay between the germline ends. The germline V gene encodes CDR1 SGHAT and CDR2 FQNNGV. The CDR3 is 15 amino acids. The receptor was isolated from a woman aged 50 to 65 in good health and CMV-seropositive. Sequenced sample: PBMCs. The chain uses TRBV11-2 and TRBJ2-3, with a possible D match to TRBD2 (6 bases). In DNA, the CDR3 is TGTGCCAGCAGCTTAGATGCGGGACGCACAGATACGCAGTATTTT. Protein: CASSLDAGRTDTQYF.